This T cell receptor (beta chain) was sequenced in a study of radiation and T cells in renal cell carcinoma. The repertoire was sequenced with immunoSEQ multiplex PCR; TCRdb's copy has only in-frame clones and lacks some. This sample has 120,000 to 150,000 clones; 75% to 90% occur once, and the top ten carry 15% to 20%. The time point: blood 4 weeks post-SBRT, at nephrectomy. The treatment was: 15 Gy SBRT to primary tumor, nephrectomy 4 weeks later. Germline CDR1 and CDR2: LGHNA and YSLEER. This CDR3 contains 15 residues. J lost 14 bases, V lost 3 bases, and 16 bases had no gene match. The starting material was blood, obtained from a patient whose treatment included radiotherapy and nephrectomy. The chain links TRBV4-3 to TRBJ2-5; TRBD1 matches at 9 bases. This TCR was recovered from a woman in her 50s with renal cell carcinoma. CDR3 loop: CASSQMIGQGYEQYF. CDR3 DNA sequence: TGCGCCAGCAGCCAGATGATTGGACAGGGGTACGAGCAATACTTC.